One and the same sample provided the 9 T cell receptor beta chains below, sequenced in a study of ipilimumab plus nivolumab after autologous stem cell transplantation. The table came from immunoSEQ multiplex PCR; TCRdb's copy has only in-frame clones and leaves some out. In the table there are approximately 15,000 clones, around four fifths of which are singletons. The specimen comprised PBMCs, sampled in a trial of ipilimumab plus nivolumab as post-transplant consolidation. The source is a male donor with diffuse large B-cell lymphoma.

The table lists this clone with a count of one. J is TRBJ2-1 and V is TRBV6-1; TRBD2 agrees at 7 bases. J was trimmed by 0 bases and V by 4 bases; bases with no gene match: 3. The CDR3 contains 15 residues. From germline, CDR1 is MNHNS and CDR2 SASEGT. The CDR3 here is CASSGDYPSYNEQFF. The DNA for the CDR3 is TGTGCCAGCAGTGGGGACTACCCCTCCTACAATGAGCAGTTCTTC.

The V call is TRBV5-4, the J call TRBJ2-2, with TRBD1 as a possible D gene (5 bases). Trimming pared 1 base from V and 3 bases from J, leaving 10 bases between. Per germline, CDR1 SGHNT and CDR2 YYREEE (reference sequence). The CDR3 extends over 15 amino acids. CDR3: CASSLPQGDTGELFF. CDR3 in DNA: TGTGCCAGCAGCTTGCCTCAGGGCGACACCGGGGAGCTGTTTTTT.

The chain links TRBV18 to TRBJ2-2; 8 bases align to TRBD1. This CDR3 has 19 residues. CDR1 is KGHSH, CDR2 LQKENI, per germline. With 3 bases clipped from V and 4 bases from J, the junction kept 16 bases outside the gene matches. CDR3: CASSPVRDRFYTVTGELFF. DNA for the CDR3: TGTGCCAGCTCACCGGTCCGGGACAGGTTTTACACCGTCACCGGGGAGCTGTTTTTT.

This chain connects TRBV7-9 to TRBJ2-6; TRBD1 aligns across 9 bases. CDR3 length: 18 amino acids. CDR1 and CDR2 (germline): SEHNR, FQNEAQ (reference sequence). V lost 1 base to trimming and J lost 0 bases; unmatched junction nucleotides: 4. CDR3 loop: CASSLVGQGYSGANVLTF. For the CDR3, the DNA is TGTGCCAGCAGCTTAGTGGGACAGGGATACTCTGGGGCCAACGTCCTGACTTTC. Full variable domain (missing parts from reference TRBV7-9 and TRBJ2-6): DTGVSQNPRHKITKRGQNVTFRCDPISEHNRLYWYRQTLGQGPEFLTYFQNEAQLEKSRLLSDRFSAERPKGSFSTLEIQRTEQGDSAMYLCASSLVGQGYSGANVLTFGAGSRLTVL.

CDR3 region: CASSLFMGRNTEAFF. As DNA, the CDR3 is TGTGCCAGCAGTCTTTTCATGGGCAGAAACACTGAAGCTTTCTTT. The J gene is TRBJ1-1, the V gene TRBV14; no clear D gene. Germline-derived CDR1 and CDR2 are SGHDN and FVKESK. The V and J ends lost 6 bases and 2 bases respectively, with 16 bases between them. CDR3 length: 15 residues.

This clone was observed a single time. The rearrangement links TRBV7-2 to TRBJ2-7; the D gene is possibly TRBD1 (5 bases). The CDR3 sequence is 15 residues long. CDR1 is SGHTA and CDR2 is FQGNSA in the germline V gene. V lost 5 bases and J lost 6, with 20 bases in between. CDR3 DNA: TGTGCCAGCAGCGGCTCCTGGGGCAGGAAGGGCGAGCAGTACTTC. Translation gives CASSGSWGRKGEQYF.

This clone was recorded a few times. The V and J genes are TRBV6-5 and TRBJ1-2, with D perhaps matching TRBD1 (5 bases). The CDR3 has 12 amino acids. Trimming left V 7 bases short and J 6 bases short, with 12 bases between. Per the germline V gene, CDR1 is MNHEY and CDR2 is SVGAGI. This CDR3 reads CASKDQGHGYTF. The CDR3 DNA sequence: TGTGCCAGCAAAGATCAGGGTCATGGCTACACCTTC.

This sequence joins TRBV7-8 and TRBJ2-1, with a tentative D call TRBD2 (6 bases). The ends were cut back, 3 bases at V and 0 bases at J, with 15 bases in the middle. CDR1 is SGHVS and CDR2 is FQNEAQ in the germline V gene. CDR3 length: 17 amino acids. The CDR3 sequence: CASSLSSGGSSYNEQFF. The DNA for the CDR3 is TGTGCCAGCAGCTTGAGTAGCGGAGGAAGCTCCTACAATGAGCAGTTCTTC.

The chain recombines TRBV5-1 with TRBJ1-1; 8 positions agree with TRBD1. Germline CDR1 reads SGHRS; CDR2 reads YFSETQ. The ends lost 0 bases at V and 8 bases at J; junction bases unmatched: 6. CDR3 size: 14 residues. The CDR3 bases are TGCGCCAGCAGCTTGGCAGGGGGCGGGGAGGAAGCTTTCTTT. As protein: CASSLAGGGEEAFF.